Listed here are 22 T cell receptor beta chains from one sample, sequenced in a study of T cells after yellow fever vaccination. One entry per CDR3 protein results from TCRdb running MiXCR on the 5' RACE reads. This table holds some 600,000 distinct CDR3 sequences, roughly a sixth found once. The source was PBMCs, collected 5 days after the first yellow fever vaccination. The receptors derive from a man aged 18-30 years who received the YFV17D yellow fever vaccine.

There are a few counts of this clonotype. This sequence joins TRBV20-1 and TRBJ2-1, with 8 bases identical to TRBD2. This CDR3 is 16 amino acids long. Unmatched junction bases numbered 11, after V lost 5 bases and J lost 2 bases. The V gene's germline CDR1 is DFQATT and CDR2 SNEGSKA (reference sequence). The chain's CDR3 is CSALPRGDRAYNEQFF. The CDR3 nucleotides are TGCAGTGCTTTACCGCGGGGGGATAGGGCCTACAATGAGCAGTTCTTC.

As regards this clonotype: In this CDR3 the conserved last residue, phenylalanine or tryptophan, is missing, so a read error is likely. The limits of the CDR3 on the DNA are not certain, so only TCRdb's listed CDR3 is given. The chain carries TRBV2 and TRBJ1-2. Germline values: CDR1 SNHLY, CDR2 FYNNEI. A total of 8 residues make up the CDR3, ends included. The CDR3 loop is CATRTHGE.

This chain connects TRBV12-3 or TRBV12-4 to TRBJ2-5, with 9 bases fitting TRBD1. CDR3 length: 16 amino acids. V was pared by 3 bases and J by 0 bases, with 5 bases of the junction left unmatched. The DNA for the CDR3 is TGTGCCAGCAGTTTCCCGGACAGGGGAAACCAAGAGACCCAGTACTTC. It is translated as CASSFPDRGNQETQYF.

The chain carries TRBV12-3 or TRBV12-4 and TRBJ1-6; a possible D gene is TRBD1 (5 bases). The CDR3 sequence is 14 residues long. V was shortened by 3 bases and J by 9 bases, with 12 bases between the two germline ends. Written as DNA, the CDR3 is TGTGCCAGCAGTTTGGGGGGTCCGCTTTCACCCCTCCACTTT. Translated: CASSLGGPLSPLHF.

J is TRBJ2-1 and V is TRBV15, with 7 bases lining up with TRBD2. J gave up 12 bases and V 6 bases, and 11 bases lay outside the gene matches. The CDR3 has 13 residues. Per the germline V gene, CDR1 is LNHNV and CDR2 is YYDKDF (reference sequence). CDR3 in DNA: TGTGCCACCAGTTCTCCTGGGGGGGGTCGGCAGTTCTTC. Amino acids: CATSSPGGGRQFF.

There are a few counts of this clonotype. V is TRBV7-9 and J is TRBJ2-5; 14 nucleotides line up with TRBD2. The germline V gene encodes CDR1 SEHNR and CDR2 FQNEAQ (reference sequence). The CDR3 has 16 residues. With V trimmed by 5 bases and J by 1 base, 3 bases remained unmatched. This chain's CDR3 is CASSIGTSGGQETQYF. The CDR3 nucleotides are TGTGCCAGCAGCATCGGGACTAGCGGGGGCCAAGAGACCCAGTACTTC.

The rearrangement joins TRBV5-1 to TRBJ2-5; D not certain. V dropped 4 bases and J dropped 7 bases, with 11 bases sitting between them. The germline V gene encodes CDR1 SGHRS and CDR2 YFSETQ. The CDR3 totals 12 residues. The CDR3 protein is CASSPDRGTQYF. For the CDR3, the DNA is TGCGCCAGCAGCCCGGATCGAGGGACCCAGTACTTC.

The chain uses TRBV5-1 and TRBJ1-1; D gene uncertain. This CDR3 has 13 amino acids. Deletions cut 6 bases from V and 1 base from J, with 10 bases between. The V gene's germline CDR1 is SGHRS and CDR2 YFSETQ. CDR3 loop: CASKVAENTEAFF. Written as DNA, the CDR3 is TGCGCCAGCAAGGTCGCGGAGAACACTGAAGCTTTCTTT. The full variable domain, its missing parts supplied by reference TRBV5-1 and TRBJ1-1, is KAGVTQTPRYLIKTRGQQVTLSCSPISGHRSVSWYQQTPGQGLQFLFEYFSETQRNKGNFPGRFSGRQFSNSRSEMNVSTLELGDSALYLCASKVAENTEAFFGQGTRLTVV.

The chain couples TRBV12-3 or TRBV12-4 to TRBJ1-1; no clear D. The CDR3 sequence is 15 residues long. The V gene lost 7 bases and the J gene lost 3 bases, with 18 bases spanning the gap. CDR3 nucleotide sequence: TGTGCCAGCACCAGCCAGAGGTGGGGTGACACTGAAGCTTTCTTT. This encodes CASTSQRWGDTEAFF.

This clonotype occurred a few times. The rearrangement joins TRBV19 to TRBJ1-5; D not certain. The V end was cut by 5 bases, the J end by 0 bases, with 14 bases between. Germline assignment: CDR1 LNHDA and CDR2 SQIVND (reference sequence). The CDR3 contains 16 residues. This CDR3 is CASSALGSYSNQPQHF. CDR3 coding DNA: TGTGCCAGTAGTGCCTTGGGCAGCTATAGCAATCAGCCCCAGCATTTT.

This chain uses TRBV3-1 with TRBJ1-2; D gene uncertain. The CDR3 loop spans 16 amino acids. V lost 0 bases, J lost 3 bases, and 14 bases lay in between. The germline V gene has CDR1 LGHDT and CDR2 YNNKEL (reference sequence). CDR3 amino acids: CASSQDGAVAYYGYTF. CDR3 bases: TGTGCCAGCAGCCAAGATGGAGCCGTAGCTTACTATGGCTACACCTTC.

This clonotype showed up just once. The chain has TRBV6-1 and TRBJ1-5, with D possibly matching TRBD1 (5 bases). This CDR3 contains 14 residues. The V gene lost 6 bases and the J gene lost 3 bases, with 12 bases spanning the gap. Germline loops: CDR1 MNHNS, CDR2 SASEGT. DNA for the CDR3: TGTGCCAGCAGCCCCCGACAGTTCAATCAGCCCCAGCATTTT. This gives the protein CASSPRQFNQPQHF.

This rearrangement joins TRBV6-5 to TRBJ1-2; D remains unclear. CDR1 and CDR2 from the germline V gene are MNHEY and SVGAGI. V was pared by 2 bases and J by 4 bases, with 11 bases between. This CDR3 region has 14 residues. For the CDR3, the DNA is TGTGCCAGCAGTTACGGGGAGGGAGGCTATGGCTACACCTTC. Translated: CASSYGEGGYGYTF.

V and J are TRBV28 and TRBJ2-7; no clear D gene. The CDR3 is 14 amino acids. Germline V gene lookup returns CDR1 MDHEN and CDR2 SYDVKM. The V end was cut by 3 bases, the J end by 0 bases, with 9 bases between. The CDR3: CASSFHLNSYEQYV. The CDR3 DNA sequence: TGTGCCAGCAGTTTCCATCTTAACTCCTACGAGCAGTACGTC.

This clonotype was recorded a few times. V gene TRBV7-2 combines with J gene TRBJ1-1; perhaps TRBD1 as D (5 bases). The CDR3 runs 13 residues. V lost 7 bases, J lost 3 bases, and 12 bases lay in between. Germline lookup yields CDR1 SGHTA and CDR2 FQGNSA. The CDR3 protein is CASTRRGDTEAFF. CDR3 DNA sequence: TGTGCCAGCACCCGAAGGGGTGACACTGAAGCTTTCTTT. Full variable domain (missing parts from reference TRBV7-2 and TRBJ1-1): GAGVSQSPSNKVTEKGKDVELRCDPISGHTALYWYRQSLGQGLEFLIYFQGNSAPDKSGLPSDRFSAERTGGSVSTLTIQRTQQEDSAVYLCASTRRGDTEAFFGQGTRLTVV.

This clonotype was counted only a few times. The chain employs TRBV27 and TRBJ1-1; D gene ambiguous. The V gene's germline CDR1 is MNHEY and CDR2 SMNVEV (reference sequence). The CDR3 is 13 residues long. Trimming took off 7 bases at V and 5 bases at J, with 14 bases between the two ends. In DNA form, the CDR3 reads TGTGCCAGCAACCTGGTTGCAGGAACTGAAGCTTTCTTT. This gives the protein CASNLVAGTEAFF.

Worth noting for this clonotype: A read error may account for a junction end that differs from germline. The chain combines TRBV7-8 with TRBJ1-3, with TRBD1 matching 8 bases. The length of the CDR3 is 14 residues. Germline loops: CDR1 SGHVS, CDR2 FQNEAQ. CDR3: CASSPRGQEGSRKF. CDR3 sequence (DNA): TGTGCCAGCAGCCCGAGGGGACAGGAGGGAAGTAGAAAGTTT.

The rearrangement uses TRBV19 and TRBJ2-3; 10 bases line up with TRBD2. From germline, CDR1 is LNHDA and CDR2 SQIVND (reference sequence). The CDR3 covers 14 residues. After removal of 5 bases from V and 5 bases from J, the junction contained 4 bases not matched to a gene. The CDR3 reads CASSQRGGRDTQYF. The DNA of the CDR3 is TGTGCCAGTAGTCAGCGGGGGGGCCGAGATACGCAGTATTTT.

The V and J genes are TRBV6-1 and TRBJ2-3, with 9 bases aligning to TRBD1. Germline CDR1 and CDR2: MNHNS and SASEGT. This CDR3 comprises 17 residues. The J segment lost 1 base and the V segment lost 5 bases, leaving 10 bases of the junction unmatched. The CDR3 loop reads CASSPGTGIVRTDTQYF. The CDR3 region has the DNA TGTGCCAGCAGTCCGGGGACAGGGATCGTACGCACAGATACGCAGTATTTT.

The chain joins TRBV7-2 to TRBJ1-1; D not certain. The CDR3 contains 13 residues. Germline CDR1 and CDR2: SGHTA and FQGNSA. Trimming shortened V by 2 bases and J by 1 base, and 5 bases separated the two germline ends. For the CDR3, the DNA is TGTGCCAGCAGCTTAATAAGGAACACTGAAGCTTTCTTT. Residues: CASSLIRNTEAFF. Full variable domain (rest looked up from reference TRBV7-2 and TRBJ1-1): GAGVSQSPSNKVTEKGKDVELRCDPISGHTALYWYRQSLGQGLEFLIYFQGNSAPDKSGLPSDRFSAERTGGSVSTLTIQRTQQEDSAVYLCASSLIRNTEAFFGQGTRLTVV.

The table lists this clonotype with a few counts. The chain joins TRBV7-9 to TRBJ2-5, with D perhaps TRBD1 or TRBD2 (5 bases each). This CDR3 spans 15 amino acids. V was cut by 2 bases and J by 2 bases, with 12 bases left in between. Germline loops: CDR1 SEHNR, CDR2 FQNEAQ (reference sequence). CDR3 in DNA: TGTGCCAGCAGCTTATACGGGACCCAGCAAGAGACCCAGTACTTC. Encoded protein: CASSLYGTQQETQYF.

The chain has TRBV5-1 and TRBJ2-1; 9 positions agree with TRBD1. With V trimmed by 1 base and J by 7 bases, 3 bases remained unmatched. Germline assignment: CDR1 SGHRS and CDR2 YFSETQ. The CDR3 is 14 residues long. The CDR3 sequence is CASSLSTGGNEQFF. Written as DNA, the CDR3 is TGCGCCAGCAGCTTGTCGACAGGGGGGAATGAGCAGTTCTTC.